The 4 T cell receptor beta chains given below trace back to one sample, sequenced in a study of graft-versus-host responses after intestinal transplantation. Produced via immunoSEQ multiplex PCR; TCRdb's table is partial and in-frame only. The sample consists of under 130,000 clones, roughly 93% of them appearing once. These receptors' targets are unknown. Sequences were derived from unstimulated CD8+ T cells sorted from spleen or lymph node cells, sampled before intestinal transplant. The origin of the receptors is a human donor who received an intestinal transplant.

About this clone: This specimen includes other DNA sequences encoding the same CDR3. The chain carries TRBV7-9 and TRBJ1-4; a weak D match, TRBD1 (5 bases). CDR1 SEHNR and CDR2 FQNEAQ come from the germline V gene (reference sequence). Trimming cost V 3 bases and J 8 bases, with 7 bases left between them. This CDR3 comprises 12 residues. CDR3 region: CASSLGVEKLFF. CDR3 in DNA: TGTGCCAGCAGCTTGGGGGTAGAAAAACTGTTTTTT. Based on the CDR3 plus reference TRBV7-9 and TRBJ1-4, the full variable domain is DTGVSQNPRHKITKRGQNVTFRCDPISEHNRLYWYRQTLGQGPEFLTYFQNEAQLEKSRLLSDRFSAERPKGSFSTLEIQRTEQGDSAMYLCASSLGVEKLFFGSGTQLSVL.

This clone was found once. Distinct nucleotide sequences in the sample also encode this CDR3. The J gene is TRBJ1-5, the V gene TRBV6-1, with D possibly matching TRBD1 (5 bases). This CDR3 comprises 15 residues. V was shortened by 6 bases and J by 0 bases, with 12 bases between the two germline ends. The germline CDR1 and CDR2 sequences are MNHNS and SASEGT. CDR3 sequence (DNA): TGTGCCAGCAGGGATACAGGCTATAGCAATCAGCCCCAGCATTTT. Amino acids: CASRDTGYSNQPQHF.

The gene calls are TRBV2 and TRBJ2-3, with 9 bases identical to TRBD2. This CDR3 is built from 15 residues. Germline V gene data show CDR1 as SNHLY and CDR2 as FYNNEI. Germline trimming cut 7 bases from V and 1 base from J; bases unmatched to any gene: 6. CDR3 sequence: CASINAGGGTDTQYF. The DNA for the CDR3 is TGTGCCAGCATAAACGCGGGGGGGGGCACAGATACGCAGTATTTT.

The rearrangement joins TRBV15 to TRBJ1-2; 8 bases line up with TRBD1. CDR3 length equals 16 residues. CDR1 is LNHNV and CDR2 is YYDKDF in the germline V gene (reference sequence). The V gene end was trimmed by 1 base and the J gene end by 2 bases; junction bases not matched to a gene: 6. The CDR3 here is CATSRVRTGSNYGYTF. For the CDR3, the DNA is TGTGCCACCAGCAGAGTTCGGACAGGGTCGAACTATGGCTACACCTTC.